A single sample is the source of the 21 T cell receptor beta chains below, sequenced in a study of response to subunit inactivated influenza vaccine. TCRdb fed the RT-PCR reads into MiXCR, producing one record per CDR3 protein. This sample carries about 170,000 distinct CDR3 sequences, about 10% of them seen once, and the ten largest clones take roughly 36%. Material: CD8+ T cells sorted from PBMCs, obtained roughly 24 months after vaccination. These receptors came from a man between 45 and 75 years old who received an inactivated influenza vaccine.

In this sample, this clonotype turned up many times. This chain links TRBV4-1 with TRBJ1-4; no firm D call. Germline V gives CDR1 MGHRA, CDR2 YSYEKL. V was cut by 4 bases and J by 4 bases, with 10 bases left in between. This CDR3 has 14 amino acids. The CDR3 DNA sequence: TGCGCCAGCAGCCTTGGCCTCCTTAATGAAAAACTGTTTTTT. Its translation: CASSLGLLNEKLFF.

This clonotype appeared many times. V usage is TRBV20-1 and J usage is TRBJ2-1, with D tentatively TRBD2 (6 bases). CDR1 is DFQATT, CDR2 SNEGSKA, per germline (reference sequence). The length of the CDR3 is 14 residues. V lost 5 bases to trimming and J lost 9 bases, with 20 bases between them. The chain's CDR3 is CSAHTTPREVEQFF. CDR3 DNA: TGCAGTGCTCACACTACTCCCAGGGAGGTTGAGCAGTTCTTC.

CDR3 sequence: CASSFQQGDYGYTF. CDR3 DNA: TGTGCCAGCAGTTTTCAACAGGGGGACTATGGCTACACCTTC. The J gene is TRBJ1-2, the V gene TRBV6-2 or TRBV6-3; 8 nucleotides match TRBD1. The CDR3 length is 14 residues. V shed 4 bases and J 3 bases; nucleotides not matched to a gene: 4. Germline V CDR1 and CDR2: MNHEY, SVGEGT.

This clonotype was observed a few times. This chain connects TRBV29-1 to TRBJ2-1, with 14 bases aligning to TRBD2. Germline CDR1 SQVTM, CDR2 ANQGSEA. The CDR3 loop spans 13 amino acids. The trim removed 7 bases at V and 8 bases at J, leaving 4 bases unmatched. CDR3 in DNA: TGCAGCGGACTAGCGGGAGGGCCCTATGAGCAGTTCTTC. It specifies CSGLAGGPYEQFF.

CDR3 bases: TGTGCCAGCAGTGATATCGTCGGAGCCCGGGAGACCCAGTACTTC. Its protein product is CASSDIVGARETQYF. V is TRBV2 and J is TRBJ2-5; D not certain. Germline V gene lookup returns CDR1 SNHLY and CDR2 FYNNEI. The CDR3 has 15 residues. Trimming took off 3 bases at V and 5 bases at J, with 16 bases between the two ends.

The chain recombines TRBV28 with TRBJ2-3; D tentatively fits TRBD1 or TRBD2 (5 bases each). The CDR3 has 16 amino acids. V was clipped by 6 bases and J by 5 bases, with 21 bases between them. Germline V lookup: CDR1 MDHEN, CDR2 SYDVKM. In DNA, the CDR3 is TGTGCCAGCAGCCACTCCCGGGACCCACCGTTAGATACGCAGTATTTT. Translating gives CASSHSRDPPLDTQYF.

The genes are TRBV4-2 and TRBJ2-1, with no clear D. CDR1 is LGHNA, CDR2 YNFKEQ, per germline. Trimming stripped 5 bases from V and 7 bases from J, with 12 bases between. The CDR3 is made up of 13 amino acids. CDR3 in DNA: TGTGCCAGCAGCGGGATTGGTCGGAATGAGCAGTTCTTC. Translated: CASSGIGRNEQFF.

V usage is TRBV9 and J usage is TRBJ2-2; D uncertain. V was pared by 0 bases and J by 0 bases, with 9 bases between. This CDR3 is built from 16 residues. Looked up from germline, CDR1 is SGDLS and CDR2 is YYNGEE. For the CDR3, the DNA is TGTGCCAGCAGCGTAGGCTCGCGCGCGAACACCGGGGAGCTGTTTTTT. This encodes CASSVGSRANTGELFF.

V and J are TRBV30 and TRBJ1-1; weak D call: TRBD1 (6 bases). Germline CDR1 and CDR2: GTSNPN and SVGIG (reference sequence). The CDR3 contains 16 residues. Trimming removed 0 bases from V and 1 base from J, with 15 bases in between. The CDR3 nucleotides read TGTGCCTGGAGTGTAGGGGGTTGGGCAGAGAACACTGAAGCTTTCTTT. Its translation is CAWSVGGWAENTEAFF.

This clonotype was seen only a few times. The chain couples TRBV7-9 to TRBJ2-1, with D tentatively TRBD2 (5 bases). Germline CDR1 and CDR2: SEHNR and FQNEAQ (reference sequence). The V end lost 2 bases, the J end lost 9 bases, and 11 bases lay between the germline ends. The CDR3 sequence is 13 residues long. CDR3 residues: CASSLTGNGEQFF. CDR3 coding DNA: TGTGCCAGCAGCTTAACCGGGAATGGTGAGCAGTTCTTC.

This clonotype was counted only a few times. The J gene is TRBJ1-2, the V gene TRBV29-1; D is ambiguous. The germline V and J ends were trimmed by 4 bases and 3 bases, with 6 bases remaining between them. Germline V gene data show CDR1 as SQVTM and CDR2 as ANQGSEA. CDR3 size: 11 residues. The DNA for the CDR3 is TGCAGCGTTGTTGCGGACTATGGCTACACCTTC. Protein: CSVVADYGYTF.

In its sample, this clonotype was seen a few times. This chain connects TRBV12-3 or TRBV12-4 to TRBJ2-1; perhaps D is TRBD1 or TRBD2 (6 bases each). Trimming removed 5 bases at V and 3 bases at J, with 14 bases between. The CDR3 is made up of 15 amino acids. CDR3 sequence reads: CASSRTGGLYNEQFF. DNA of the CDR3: TGTGCCAGCAGTAGGACCGGGGGCCTCTACAATGAGCAGTTCTTC.

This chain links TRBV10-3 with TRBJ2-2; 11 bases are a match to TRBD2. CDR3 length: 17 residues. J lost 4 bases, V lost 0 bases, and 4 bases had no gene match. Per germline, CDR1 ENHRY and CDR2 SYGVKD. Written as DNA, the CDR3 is TGTGCCATCAGTGAGTCAGGGACTAGCGGTACCACCGGGGAGCTGTTTTTT. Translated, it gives CAISESGTSGTTGELFF.

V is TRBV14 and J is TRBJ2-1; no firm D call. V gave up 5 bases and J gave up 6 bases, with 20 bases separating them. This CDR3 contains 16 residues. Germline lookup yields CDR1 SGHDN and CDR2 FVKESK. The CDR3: CASSFEDDPITNEQFF. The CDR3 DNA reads TGTGCCAGCAGCTTCGAGGACGACCCGATTACCAATGAGCAGTTCTTC.

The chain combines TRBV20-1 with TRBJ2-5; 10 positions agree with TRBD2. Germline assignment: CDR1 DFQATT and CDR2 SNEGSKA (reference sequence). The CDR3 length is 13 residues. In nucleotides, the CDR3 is TGCAGGGGCAGCGGGAGGGACCAAGAGACCCAGTACTTC. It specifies CRGSGRDQETQYF.

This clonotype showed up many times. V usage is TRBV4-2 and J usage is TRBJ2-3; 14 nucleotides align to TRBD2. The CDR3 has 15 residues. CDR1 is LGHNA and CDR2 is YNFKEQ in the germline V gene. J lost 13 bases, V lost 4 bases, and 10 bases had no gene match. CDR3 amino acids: CASSPTGTSGGTKYF. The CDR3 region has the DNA TGTGCCAGCAGCCCTACCGGGACTAGCGGGGGAACGAAGTATTTT.

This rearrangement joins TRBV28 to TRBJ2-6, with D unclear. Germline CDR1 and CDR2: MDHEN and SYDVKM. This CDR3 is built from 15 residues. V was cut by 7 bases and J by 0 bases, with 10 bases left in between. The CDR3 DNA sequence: TGTGCCAGCACCCAGGTATACTCTGGGGCCAACGTCCTGACTTTC. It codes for CASTQVYSGANVLTF.

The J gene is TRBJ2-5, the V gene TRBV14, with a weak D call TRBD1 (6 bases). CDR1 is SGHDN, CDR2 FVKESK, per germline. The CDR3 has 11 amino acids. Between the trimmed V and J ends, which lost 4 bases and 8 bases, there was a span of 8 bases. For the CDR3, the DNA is TGTGCCAGCAGCCTAGGGGGAACCCAGTACTTC. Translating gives CASSLGGTQYF.

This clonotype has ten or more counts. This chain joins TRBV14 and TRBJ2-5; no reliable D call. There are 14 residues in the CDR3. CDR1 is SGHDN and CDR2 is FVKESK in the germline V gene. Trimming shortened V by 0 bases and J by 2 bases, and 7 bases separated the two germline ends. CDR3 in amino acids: CASSQEFRQETQYF. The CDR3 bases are TGTGCCAGCAGCCAAGAGTTCCGGCAAGAGACCCAGTACTTC. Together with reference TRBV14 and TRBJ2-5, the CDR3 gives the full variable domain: EAGVTQFPSHSVIEKGQTVTLRCDPISGHDNLYWYRRVMGKEIKFLLHFVKESKQDESGMPNNRFLAERTGGTYSTLKVQPAELEDSGVYFCASSQEFRQETQYFGPGTRLLVL.

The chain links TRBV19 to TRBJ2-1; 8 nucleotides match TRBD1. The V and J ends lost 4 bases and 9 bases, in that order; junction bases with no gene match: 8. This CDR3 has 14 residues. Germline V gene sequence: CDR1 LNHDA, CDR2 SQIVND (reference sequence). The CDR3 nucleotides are TGTGCCAGTAGTACGTCAGGGGGCTGGAGTGAGCAGTTCTTC. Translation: CASSTSGGWSEQFF.

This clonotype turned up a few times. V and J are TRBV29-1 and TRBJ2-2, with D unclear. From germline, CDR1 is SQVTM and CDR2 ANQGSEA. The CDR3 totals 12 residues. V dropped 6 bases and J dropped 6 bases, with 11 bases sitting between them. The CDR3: CSVRGAAGELFF. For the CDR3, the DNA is TGCAGCGTCCGAGGCGCGGCCGGGGAGCTGTTTTTT.